Detailed here is one TCR beta chain. CDR3 length: 14 residues. Trimming pared 8 bases from V and 3 bases from J, leaving 15 bases between. Germline V lookup: CDR1 MDHEN, CDR2 SYDVKM. Each 20-30 mg portion of unsorted bulk tissue served as the source for co-extraction of RNA and DNA. Tumor samples were assessed, and every one had over 75% viable tumor cells. This sample was included in a study of tumor-infiltrating lymphocytes in primary liver carcinoma. Synthesis of TCR beta cDNA was carried out from 450 to 650 ng total RNA with a constant-region primer. Employing slightly modified ARM-PCR, three nested multiplex PCR rounds were run, and these gave rise to the TCR beta libraries. The first two PCR rounds used TRBV1-TRBV30 forward primers with a C-beta reverse primer, 10 cycles each. Each CDR3 protein gets one entry after TCRdb re-called the multiplex PCR reads with MiXCR. The repertoire holds approximately 190,000 distinct CDR3 sequences, with around four fifths as singletons.

The chain uses TRBV28 and TRBJ2-3; D remains unclear. This TCR came from a middle-aged man with primary liver carcinoma and hepatitis B virus infection. What was sequenced was tumor tissue from primary liver carcinoma. The CDR3 bases are TGTGCCAGCTCTAAGACAATGCAGACAGATACGCAGTATTTT. Protein: CASSKTMQTDTQYF.